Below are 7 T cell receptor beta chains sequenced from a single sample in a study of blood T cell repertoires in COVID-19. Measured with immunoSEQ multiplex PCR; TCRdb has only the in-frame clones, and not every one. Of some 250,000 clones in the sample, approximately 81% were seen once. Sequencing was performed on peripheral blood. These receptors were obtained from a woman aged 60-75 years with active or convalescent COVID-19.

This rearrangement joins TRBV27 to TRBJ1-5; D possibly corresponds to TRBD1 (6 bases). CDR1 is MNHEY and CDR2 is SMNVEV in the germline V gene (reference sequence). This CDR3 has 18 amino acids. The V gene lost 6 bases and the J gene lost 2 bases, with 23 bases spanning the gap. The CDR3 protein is CASSLTPGHIFGNQPQHF. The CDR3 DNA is TGTGCCAGCAGCCTTACCCCGGGACACATTTTTGGCAATCAGCCCCAGCATTTT.

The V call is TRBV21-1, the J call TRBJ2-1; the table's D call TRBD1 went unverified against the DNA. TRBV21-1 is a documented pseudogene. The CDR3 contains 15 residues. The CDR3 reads CASGRQGLAYNEQFF. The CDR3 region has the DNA TGTGCCAGCGGAAGACAGGGTCTAGCATACAATGAGCAGTTCTTC.

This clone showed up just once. In DNA form, the CDR3 reads TGTGCCAGCAGCCCCGGTAGCTTAGTGACGGGGGGCTACACCTTC. Amino acid sequence: CASSPGSLVTGGYTF. The chain is built from TRBV7-2 and TRBJ1-2; no firm D call. Trimming took 5 bases from V and 8 from J, leaving 21 bases between them. The CDR3 extends over 15 amino acids. CDR1 and CDR2 (germline): SGHTA, FQGNSA.

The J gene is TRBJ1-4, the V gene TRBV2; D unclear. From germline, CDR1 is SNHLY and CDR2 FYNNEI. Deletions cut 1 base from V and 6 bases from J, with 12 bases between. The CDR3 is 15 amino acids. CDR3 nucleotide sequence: TGTGCCAGCAGTGAAGGGGCAGCGGGTTATGAAAAACTGTTTTTT. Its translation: CASSEGAAGYEKLFF. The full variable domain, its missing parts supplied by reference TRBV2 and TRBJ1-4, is EPEVTQTPSHQVTQMGQEVILRCVPISNHLYFYWYRQILGQKVEFLVSFYNNEISEKSEIFDDQFSVERPDGSNFTLKIRSTKLEDSAMYFCASSEGAAGYEKLFFGSGTQLSVL.

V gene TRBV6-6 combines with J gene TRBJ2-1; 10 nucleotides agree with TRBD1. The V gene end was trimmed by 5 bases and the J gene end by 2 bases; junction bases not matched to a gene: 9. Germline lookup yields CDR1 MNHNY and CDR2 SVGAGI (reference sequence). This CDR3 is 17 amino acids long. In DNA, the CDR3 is TGTGCCAGCAGTCCCTATAGACAGGGGGCGGCCTACAATGAGCAGTTCTTC. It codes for CASSPYRQGAAYNEQFF.

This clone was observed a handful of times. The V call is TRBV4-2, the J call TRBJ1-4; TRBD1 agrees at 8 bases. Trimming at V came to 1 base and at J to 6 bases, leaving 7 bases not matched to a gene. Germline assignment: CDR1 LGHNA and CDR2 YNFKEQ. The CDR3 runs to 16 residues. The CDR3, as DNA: TGTGCCAGCAGCCAAGGCGTGACAGGGGAAGATGAAAAACTGTTTTTT. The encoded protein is CASSQGVTGEDEKLFF.

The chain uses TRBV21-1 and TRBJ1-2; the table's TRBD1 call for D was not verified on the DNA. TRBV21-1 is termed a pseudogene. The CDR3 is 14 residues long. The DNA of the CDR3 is TGTGCCAGCAGCCTACAGGGGTTACCAGCTGGCTACACCTTC. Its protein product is CASSLQGLPAGYTF.